Ten or more counts support the clone carrying this T cell receptor (beta chain). Its antigen remains unidentified. This record comes from a study of T cells in Graves' hyperthyroidism and ophthalmopathy. General study points: Ophthalmopathy was separated from stable hyperthyroidism by a 13 V-J model.

RNA transcripts served as the template for amplifying TCR beta CDR3 regions. Initially, a first-round RT-PCR of the TCR CDR3 employed the HTBI primer set. TCRdb re-analysed the multiplex PCR reads in MiXCR, keeping a single row per CDR3 protein. The sample carries roughly 700,000 distinct CDR3 sequences, roughly 15% recorded once. Stable disease denoted Graves' hyperthyroidism without ophthalmopathy progression within 18 months. Germline V gene sequence: CDR1 GTSNPN, CDR2 SVGIG (reference sequence). The CDR3 contains 13 residues. The V and J ends lost 3 bases and 2 bases respectively, with 10 bases between them.

This clonotype originated in a woman in her late teens or twenties with Graves' hyperthyroidism. The chain employs TRBV30 and TRBJ2-5; D is unclear. The sequencing sample was made of blood. CDR3 sequence reads: CAWREGVQETQYF. In DNA, the CDR3 is TGTGCCTGGAGAGAAGGCGTTCAAGAGACCCAGTACTTC.